This T cell receptor (beta chain) was observed in a study of T-cell memory formation after mild COVID-19. Overall study context: TCR clusters largely stayed donor specific.

TCRdb itself ran the 5' RACE reads through MiXCR, one entry per CDR3 protein. In the table there are 200,000 to 250,000 distinct CDR3 sequences, 8% to 9.5% of which are singletons. This clonotype was detected only a few times. Sequenced sample: PBMCs or a T cell subset sorted from them (not recorded which). The clonotype comes from a man aged 18 to 30 who had mild COVID-19 (a few samples of this study predate the infection). Cell type and time point are not known.

This chain's CDR3 is CASSPPGRRTEAFF. Written as DNA, the CDR3 is TGTGCCAGCAGCCCCCCCGGGCGACGAACTGAAGCTTTCTTT. The rearrangement joins TRBV6-5 to TRBJ1-1; D call uncertain. The CDR3 runs to 14 residues. V was trimmed by 6 bases and J by 5 bases, leaving 16 bases between them. Germline values: CDR1 MNHEY, CDR2 SVGAGI.